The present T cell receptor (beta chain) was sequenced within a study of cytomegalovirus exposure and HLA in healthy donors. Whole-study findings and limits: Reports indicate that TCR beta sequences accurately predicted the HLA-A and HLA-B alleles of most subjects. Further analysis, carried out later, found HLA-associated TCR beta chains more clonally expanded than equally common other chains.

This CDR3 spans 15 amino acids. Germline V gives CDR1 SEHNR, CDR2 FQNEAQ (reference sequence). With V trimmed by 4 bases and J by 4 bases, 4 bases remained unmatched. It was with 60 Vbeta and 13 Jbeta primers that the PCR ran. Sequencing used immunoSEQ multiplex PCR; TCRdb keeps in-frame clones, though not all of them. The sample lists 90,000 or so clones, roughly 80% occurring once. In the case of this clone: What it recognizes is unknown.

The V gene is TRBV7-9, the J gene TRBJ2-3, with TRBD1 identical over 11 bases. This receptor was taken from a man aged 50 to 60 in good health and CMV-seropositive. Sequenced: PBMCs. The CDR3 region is CASSSGDRGADTQYF. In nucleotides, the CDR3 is TGTGCCAGCAGCTCGGGGGACAGGGGGGCAGATACGCAGTATTTT.